This T cell receptor beta chain was captured by sequencing in a study of CD8+CD57+ T cells in acquired aplastic anemia. The wider study: DNA per sorted CD4+ or CD8+ sample ranged roughly 0.19 to 27.4 ug, averaging 3.2 ug. CD4+ cell libraries from healthy donors averaged approximately 9.8 million reads.

The V gene lost 0 bases and the J gene lost 5 bases, with 22 bases spanning the gap. This CDR3 has 17 amino acids. Germline V gene sequence: CDR1 DFQATT, CDR2 SNEGSKA (reference sequence). This clonotype was recorded many times. Its matching antigen is unknown. Points from the study as a whole: Patients showed no significant difference from controls in CD8+ Simpson's diversity. Common to patients and controls were 25 to 30 CD8+ CDR3 sequences.

Both TCR beta VDJ combination and CDR3 sequence profiling were carried out. Genomic DNA was the template for this profiling. TCRdb used MiXCR to reprocess the reads, holding one entry per CDR3 protein. Of around 180,000 distinct CDR3 sequences listed, about 60% were seen once; the top ten hold 45%. V gene TRBV20-1 combines with J gene TRBJ2-5; D might be TRBD1 or TRBD2, each matching 5 bases. Sequencing was carried out using sorted CD4+, CD8+, or CD8+CD57+ T cells (not recorded which) from PBMCs. This clonotype originated in a human donor in good health. The CDR3 here is CSARETRGRRLGETQYF. In nucleotides, the CDR3 is TGCAGTGCTAGAGAGACTCGGGGCCGACGGTTAGGGGAGACCCAGTACTTC.